This TCR beta chain was sequenced during a study of T cells in Graves' hyperthyroidism and ophthalmopathy (dated by TCRdb to about 2019). With respect to the entire study: Peripheral blood samples were taken at the time of initial diagnosis, prior to any treatment. TCR V-J signatures able to tell the groups apart were searched for in a discovery cohort of 100 patients, of whom 43 had Graves' ophthalmopathy and 57 had stable Graves' hyperthyroidism. Prospective prediction of ophthalmopathy was tested in an independent validation cohort consisting of 18 hyperthyroidism patients and 15 to 17 patients who later progressed to ophthalmopathy. The 95 to 100 discovery patients were divided at random into training and test sets in a 7:3 ratio. In addition, the study compared T-cell repertoires in thyroid tissue and in blood from about 6 Graves' hyperthyroidism patients. After sampling, hyperthyroidism patients received methimazole starting at 30 mg daily, and ophthalmopathy patients received high-dose intravenous methylprednisolone. The paper reports TCR Vbeta CDR3 sequencing of over 120 peripheral blood samples: under 45 ophthalmopathy, under 85 hyperthyroidism and around 17 progressor patients. The full study reports these points: Sample size was not statistically predetermined, and blinding of investigators to group allocation was not performed. Most expanded thyroid clonotypes (frequency above 0.001) were also detected in blood, suggesting blood repertoires may reflect thyroid immune responses. In validation, progression to ophthalmopathy was predicted by the model with about 70% sensitivity and 72% to 85% specificity, a median of roughly six months before onset. A model built on a 13 V-J signature distinguished ophthalmopathy from stable hyperthyroidism, reaching 85% to 90% sensitivity and under 84% specificity in cross-validation and 80%/75% in testing.

This clonotype has just a few counts. Its antigen is still unknown. Base qualities are not provided; no much larger clone lies one nucleotide away. The germline V and J ends show losses of 0 bases and 8 bases respectively, and no gene match explains 8 bases of the junction. The germline V gene sets CDR1 to SGHDT and CDR2 to YYEEEE. Inclusive of the bounding cysteine and phenylalanine, the CDR3 is 15 residues long. This entry keeps only the CDR3 DNA: 45 bases, framed from base 1. The TCR beta CDR3 regions were amplified from the RNA transcripts. For the first round of RT-PCR on the TCR CDR3, the HTBI primer set was used together with the Qiagen OneStep RT-PCR kit. Libraries were constructed in a second round of multiplex PCR, after which size selection and purification were performed. The libraries were sequenced on an Illumina HiSeq2000 using paired-end 100 bp reads. The source study handled its data this way. Raw data were processed with SOAPnuke, discarding reads with adapters, uncalled bases, mean Phred below 15, or no exact constant-primer or identifier match. COPE v1.2.5 was used to merge high-quality paired reads, and clonotypes were defined as unique nucleotide sequences. MiTCR v1.1 was used to align the clonotypes against IMGT TRBV, TRBD and TRBJ reference segments. The analysis included only V-J combinations with a frequency above 0.0001, which together covered 99% to 99.2% of the repertoires. A TCS score was defined as the ratio between F50 (clonal expansion) and ExV (chaos), using BLOSUM62-based TCRdist between CDR3 peptides within each V-J. Welch's t-statistics and random forest reduced around 520 V-J features to 10 to 15, which were used in a naive Bayes classifier (R e1071). Thyroid-blood repertoire similarity was quantified with the Morisita-Horn index. TCRdb's own reprocessing of the public reads used fastp at Q25 and MiXCR and kept productive beta chains. Rows are unified per CDR3 protein, each entry keeping the most common DNA and genes. It is TCRdb's table, rather than the study itself, that gives the V and J calls and clone size. The sample table shows just under 750,000 distinct CDR3 sequences, and around 40% are seen once. 31% of the sample goes to the ten largest clones.

Graves' hyperthyroidism was defined as stable when no progression to ophthalmopathy occurred over 18 months of follow-up. The hyperthyroidism patients were between 18 and 65 years old and newly diagnosed, with a disease duration of less than 2 months. Patients with uncontrolled infections, other autoimmune diseases, pregnancy or lactation were excluded. Diagnoses were established on the basis of clinical symptoms, serum thyroxine and TRAb, thyroid ultrasound, and orbital computed tomography. PBMCs were separated from over 9 ml of fresh peripheral blood using Ficoll-Paque density gradient centrifugation. Trizol reagent was used to extract total RNA, and RNA quality was then checked on an Agilent 2100 Bioanalyzer.

Sequenced sample: blood. The receptor chain draws on TRBV5-6 and TRBJ1-5; TRBD1 matches 7 bases in the middle. The clonotype comes from a woman aged 40 to 50 with Graves' hyperthyroidism. The CDR3 sequence is CASSLGQGFYEPQHF. The nucleotide sequence is given as TGTGCCAGCAGCTTGGGACAGGGTTTTTATGAGCCCCAGCATTTT.